The 10 T cell receptor beta chains listed next were all sequenced from one sample in a study of T cell responses to AZD1222 COVID-19 vaccine. TCRdb's table, derived via immunoSEQ multiplex PCR, lists solely in-frame clones and lacks some. The table shows around 94,000 clones, with around 85% occurring only once. The sample in question was peripheral blood, obtained 28 days after the second AZD1222 dose. The receptors here all came from an adult who received the AZD1222 COVID-19 vaccine.

Only one count was recorded for this clone. The chain employs TRBV7-3 and TRBJ1-2; D is perhaps TRBD1 (6 bases). In germline, CDR1 is SGHTA, CDR2 FQGTGA. The CDR3 extends over 13 amino acids. Trimming removed 5 bases at V and 1 base at J, with 8 bases between. The CDR3: CASSEDSNYGYTF. The DNA of the CDR3 is TGTGCCAGCAGCGAGGACAGTAACTATGGCTACACCTTC.

The rearrangement joins TRBV14 to TRBJ1-2; 8 bases fit TRBD1. V lost 4 bases to trimming and J lost 14 bases; unmatched junction nucleotides: 21. Per the germline V gene, CDR1 is SGHDN and CDR2 is FVKESK. This CDR3 region has 16 residues. The CDR3 sequence: CASSLSRPTGAILRTF. CDR3 sequence (DNA): TGTGCCAGCAGCCTCAGCCGTCCGACAGGGGCCATATTGAGGACCTTC.

The chain carries TRBV25-1 and TRBJ2-7, with D unresolved. Per germline, CDR1 MGHDK and CDR2 SYGVNS. V shed 8 bases and J shed 3 bases, with 8 bases lying between them. CDR3 size: 11 residues. The CDR3 DNA reads TGTGCCAGCTGGGGTGGCTACGAGCAGTACTTC. Its protein is CASWGGYEQYF.

The chain combines TRBV7-6 with TRBJ2-2; TRBD1 matches 8 bases. The ends lost 5 bases at V and 2 bases at J; junction bases unmatched: 7. The length of the CDR3 is 16 residues. Germline lookup yields CDR1 SGHVS and CDR2 FNYEAQ. The CDR3 reads CASSPRQGLNTGELFF. CDR3 DNA: TGTGCCAGCAGCCCCAGACAGGGGTTAAACACCGGGGAGCTGTTTTTT.

The chain combines TRBV30 with TRBJ2-7; 7 bases are shared with TRBD1. CDR1 and CDR2 (germline): GTSNPN, SVGIG (reference sequence). The CDR3 has 13 residues. With V trimmed by 5 bases and J by 7 bases, 11 bases remained unmatched. The CDR3 loop is CAWSAGGVNEQYF. The CDR3 DNA follows: TGTGCCTGGTCGGCAGGGGGTGTAAATGAGCAGTACTTC.

This chain joins TRBV10-1 and TRBJ2-2, with 8 nucleotides matching TRBD1. CDR1 is WNHNN and CDR2 is SYGVQD in the germline V gene (reference sequence). V lost 6 bases, J lost 5 bases, and 5 bases stayed unmatched. This CDR3 comprises 14 residues. This chain's CDR3 is CASRKGQATGELFF. The CDR3 DNA is TGCGCCAGCAGGAAGGGACAGGCAACCGGGGAGCTGTTTTTT.

V usage is TRBV10-2 and J usage is TRBJ1-2; D ambiguous. The CDR3 sequence is 14 residues long. CDR1 WSHSY and CDR2 SAAADI come from the germline V gene. The V and J ends lost 11 bases and 5 bases respectively, with 21 bases between them. CDR3: CASSSEGGHYGYTF. CDR3 sequence (DNA): TGCGCCTCCAGCAGTGAAGGCGGCCATTATGGCTACACCTTC.

The chain combines TRBV29-1 with TRBJ2-1, with a possible D match to TRBD1 (7 bases). The ends were cut back, 4 bases at V and 1 base at J, with 11 bases in the middle. Per germline, CDR1 SQVTM and CDR2 ANQGSEA. The CDR3 is made up of 14 amino acids. CDR3 coding DNA: TGCAGCGTTGGGGCAGGGGGGTCCTACAATGAGCAGTTCTTC. Encoded protein: CSVGAGGSYNEQFF.

The chain recombines TRBV30 with TRBJ2-3; D might be TRBD2 (5 bases). CDR3 size: 14 residues. Germline V gene sequence: CDR1 GTSNPN, CDR2 SVGIG (reference sequence). With 2 bases removed from V and 2 bases from J, the gap between germline ends came to 11 bases. Here the CDR3 DNA reads TGTGCCTGGAGTTTTTCGAGGGTCACAGATACGCAGTATTTT. Protein sequence: CAWSFSRVTDTQYF.

The chain employs TRBV7-8 and TRBJ2-1; the D is unclear. The CDR3 has 13 amino acids. V shed 4 bases and J shed 7 bases, with 11 bases lying between them. Looked up from germline, CDR1 is SGHVS and CDR2 is FQNEAQ. DNA for the CDR3: TGTGCCAGCAGCTACACCATAGGGAATGAGCAGTTCTTC. It codes for CASSYTIGNEQFF.